The rows below give T cell receptor beta chains drawn from one sample of a study of blood T cell repertoires in COVID-19. Data came from immunoSEQ multiplex PCR; TCRdb stores just in-frame clones and leaves some out. The data hold 150,000 or so clones, with 85% observed a single time. The sample was peripheral blood. The receptors here all came from a human donor with acute or convalescent COVID-19. The donor label of this sample is uncertain. CDR3s include the opening cysteine and the closing phenylalanine or tryptophan. A D gene is named only where the DNA matches it firmly. Only some rows state a clone size, as once, few, many or a class for expanded clones.

clone size	D gene	V gene	J gene	CDR3 DNA	CDR3 protein
NA	TRBD1	TRBV6-5	TRBJ2-2	TGTGCCAGCAGTTACGGCAGGGGGAAAAACACCGGGGAGCTGTTTTTT	CASSYGRGKNTGELFF
NA	NA	TRBV6-4	TRBJ1-1	TGTGCCAGCAGACGTAAGTCGGACACTGAAGCTTTCTTT	CASRRKSDTEAFF
once	NA	TRBV27	TRBJ1-4	TGTGCCAGCAGTTTGGGCGCTGGGCAGGTTAATGAAAAACTGTTTTTT	CASSLGAGQVNEKLFF
NA	NA	TRBV3-1/TRBV3-2	TRBJ1-2	TGTGCCAGCAGCCAACGTCTCGGACAGAGCTATGGCTACACCTTC	CASSQRLGQSYGYTF
NA	NA	TRBV10-1	TRBJ1-1	TGCGCCAGCAGTGAGTCTAGGGGATACGCTGAAGCTTTCTTT	CASSESRGYAEAFF
once	NA	TRBV7-6	TRBJ2-7	TGTGCCAGCAGCTTAGATCGGTATTCCTACGAGCAGTACTTC	CASSLDRYSYEQYF
NA	TRBD1	TRBV6-5	TRBJ2-7	TGTGCCAGCAGTTACTCAAGGACAGGCCCCTACGAGCAGTACTTC	CASSYSRTGPYEQYF
few	NA	TRBV6-6	TRBJ1-3	TGTGCCAGCAGTTACGGGGCCGGAGGGTTCGGAAACACCATATATTTT	CASSYGAGGFGNTIYF
NA	NA	TRBV3-1/TRBV3-2	TRBJ1-5	TGTGCCAGCAGCCACAGAGGGGCCGGGAGTCGTCAGCCCCAGCATTTT	CASSHRGAGSRQPQHF
once	NA	TRBV3-1/TRBV3-2	TRBJ2-7	TGTGCCAGCAGCCAAGGGGGGGACCGGTCCTACGAGCAGTACTTC	CASSQGGDRSYEQYF
NA	NA	TRBV19	TRBJ1-5	TGTGCCAGTAGTATCGGAGAAAACCAGCCCCAGCATTTT	CASSIGENQPQHF
NA	NA	TRBV27	TRBJ2-2	TGTGCCAGCACTCCAGAGGCAGGGCTTTGGACCGGGGAGCTGTTTTTT	CASTPEAGLWTGELFF
NA	NA	TRBV10-3	TRBJ1-2	TGTGCCATCAGTGAGGGCGAGGGCCATGGCTACACCTTC	CAISEGEGHGYTF
NA	TRBD1	TRBV5-4	TRBJ1-1	TGTGCCAGCAGCCTTGCCGGGACAGGCTATGAAGCTTTCTTT	CASSLAGTGYEAFF
NA	NA	TRBV6-5	TRBJ1-6	TGTGCCAGCAGTTACGGACTCCAGGTGTCAGGTTCACCCCTCCACTTT	CASSYGLQVSGSPLHF
NA	NA	TRBV28	TRBJ1-6	TGTGCCAGCAGTTCCCCGGACAGCCCTAATTCACCCCTCCACTTT	CASSSPDSPNSPLHF
NA	NA	TRBV5-4	TRBJ2-7	TGTGCCAGCAGCTCAGGGGGGAGCTCCTACGAGCAGTACTTC	CASSSGGSSYEQYF
few	TRBD1	TRBV19	TRBJ2-1	TGTGCCAGTAGTCCCCGTGGACAGGGGGCGATCTCTTACTACAATGAGCAGTTCTTC	CASSPRGQGAISYYNEQFF
once	NA	TRBV5-6	TRBJ2-5	TGTGCCAGCAGCCGTTTGACTACAACCCTTTCTGGGACCCAGTACTTC	CASSRLTTTLSGTQYF
NA	NA	TRBV27	TRBJ2-7	TGTGCCAGCAGTCCGAAGACAGTCTCCTACGAGCAGTACTTC	CASSPKTVSYEQYF
NA	NA	TRBV5-4	TRBJ1-1	TGTGCCAGCAGCTTGGAGATTACAGGGACGGAAGCTTTCTTT	CASSLEITGTEAFF
NA	TRBD1	TRBV7-9	TRBJ2-1	TGTGCCAGCAGCTTAACAGGGGGCACGGGACTACCCTACAATGAGCAGTTCTTC	CASSLTGGTGLPYNEQFF
NA	NA	TRBV28	TRBJ2-7	TGTGCCAGCAGTGGCCGGGGAGAGCAGTACTTC	CASSGRGEQYF
NA	NA	TRBV30	TRBJ2-7	TGTGCCTGGAGTATCTCCTGGACTTACGAGCAGTACTTC	CAWSISWTYEQYF
once	NA	TRBV28	TRBJ1-1	TGTGCCAGCAGTTTAGGGGCCTGGCGAACTGAAGCTTTCTTT	CASSLGAWRTEAFF
NA	TRBD1	TRBV27	TRBJ2-7	TGTGCCAGCAGTTTTGAGACAGGGAGCTACGAGCAGTACTTC	CASSFETGSYEQYF
NA	NA	TRBV30	TRBJ2-7	TGTGCCTGGAGTGTAGGATCTGGGGGCGCCTACGAGCAGTACTTC	CAWSVGSGGAYEQYF
NA	NA	TRBV6-5	TRBJ1-1	TGTGCCAGCAGTTCCCGGGGAGGAGGGCACACTGAAGCTTTCTTT	CASSSRGGGHTEAFF
NA	NA	TRBV5-1	TRBJ2-3	TGCGCCAGCGAAAGGGGAGGGGGGCTTGGAGATACGCAGTATTTT	CASERGGGLGDTQYF
few	NA	TRBV30	TRBJ1-6	TGTGCCTGGAGTAGAAGGGGCTCACCCCTCCACTTT	CAWSRRGSPLHF